Below, 19 T cell receptor beta chains from the same sample are listed, as sequenced in a study of cytomegalovirus exposure and HLA in healthy donors (dated by TCRdb to the late 2010s). Libraries were prepared through the immunoSEQ multiplex PCR assay. For the multiplex PCR, a mixture combining 60 forward primers for TCR Vbeta segments and 13 reverse primers for TCR Jbeta segments was used. TCRdb took over this immuneACCESS table, retaining in-frame rearrangements with V and J assigned. Such tables are incomplete; in checked studies, under half of the missing clones stem from an unresolved V gene, and the remainder is unexplained. This sample is represented by about 130,000 clones; over 9.5% of them were singletons. 3.5% to 5% of the sample is held by the ten biggest clonotypes. The sample consisted of PBMCs. The receptors shown here come from a woman aged 18 to 35 in good health and CMV-seropositive.

The chain links TRBV30 to TRBJ1-1; D may be TRBD1 (5 bases). The CDR3 is 13 amino acids. The germline V gene encodes CDR1 GTSNPN and CDR2 SVGIG (reference sequence). Trimming cost V 4 bases and J 2 bases, with 11 bases left between them. DNA of the CDR3: TGTGCCTGGATTCGACAGATCAACACTGAAGCTTTCTTT. It specifies CAWIRQINTEAFF.

V usage is TRBV7-2 and J usage is TRBJ2-1; 12 bases map to TRBD2. The CDR3 length is 17 residues. CDR1 is SGHTA, CDR2 FQGNSA, per germline. V gave up 4 bases and J gave up 7 bases; unmatched junction bases: 11. The CDR3 loop is CASSSYPSGRAMNEQFF. For the CDR3, the DNA is TGTGCCAGCAGCTCGTACCCTAGCGGGAGGGCTATGAATGAGCAGTTCTTC.

This clone has more than one count but fewer than ten. This chain links TRBV5-8 with TRBJ1-3; 10 nucleotides align to TRBD1. Germline V gives CDR1 SGHTS, CDR2 YDEGEE. V gave up 4 bases and J gave up 6 bases; unmatched junction bases: 13. The CDR3 is 17 amino acids. CDR3 sequence reads: CASSLLTGTGVVNTIYF. In DNA form, the CDR3 reads TGTGCCAGCAGCCTACTTACCGGGACAGGGGTAGTAAACACCATATATTTT.

This clone was found many times. This sequence joins TRBV5-1 and TRBJ2-1, with a possible D match to TRBD1 (5 bases). This CDR3 comprises 14 residues. V gave up 0 bases and J gave up 7 bases, with 11 bases separating them. CDR1 and CDR2 (germline): SGHRS, YFSETQ. This CDR3 reads CASSLGSGKNEQFF. The CDR3 DNA sequence: TGCGCCAGCAGCTTGGGCTCAGGGAAGAATGAGCAGTTCTTC.

V and J are TRBV28 and TRBJ2-1, with 10 bases matching TRBD2. V trimming: 8 bases; J trimming: 2 bases; junction bases outside the gene matches: 3. The CDR3 consists of 14 residues. Germline V gene sequence: CDR1 MDHEN, CDR2 SYDVKM. CDR3 amino acids: CASFGLAAYNEQFF. The CDR3 DNA is TGTGCCAGCTTCGGACTAGCGGCCTACAATGAGCAGTTCTTC.

The CDR3 DNA follows: TGTGCCTGGAGTGTAGCTAGCGGGAGTTGGGCAGATACGCAGTATTTT. This encodes CAWSVASGSWADTQYF. The chain carries TRBV30 and TRBJ2-3, with TRBD2 matching 10 bases. The CDR3 totals 16 residues. The germline V gene encodes CDR1 GTSNPN and CDR2 SVGIG (reference sequence). Losses at the gene ends were 0 bases for V and 4 bases for J; bases not matched to a gene: 7.

This clone has just a few counts. This chain connects TRBV9 to TRBJ2-5, with 9 bases identical to TRBD1. The CDR3 has 16 amino acids. Trimming took 4 bases from V and 1 from J; bases not matched to a gene: 8. Germline CDR1 reads SGDLS; CDR2 reads YYNGEE. The CDR3: CASSTGQGSPQETQYF. The DNA for the CDR3 is TGTGCCAGCAGCACTGGACAGGGGTCGCCCCAAGAGACCCAGTACTTC.

V is TRBV5-6 and J is TRBJ1-1; unclear D gene. Trimming pared 5 bases from V and 4 bases from J, leaving 12 bases between. The germline V gene encodes CDR1 SGHDT and CDR2 YYEEEE. The CDR3 has 13 residues. The CDR3 sequence: CASSFPPSTEAFF. The CDR3 DNA sequence: TGTGCCAGCAGTTTTCCCCCCAGCACTGAAGCTTTCTTT.

The V and J genes are TRBV30 and TRBJ1-1; 9 bases fit TRBD1. The germline V gene has CDR1 GTSNPN and CDR2 SVGIG (reference sequence). V shed 5 bases and J 4 bases; nucleotides not matched to a gene: 2. There are 12 residues in the CDR3. The CDR3 loop reads CAWGQGFTEAFF. CDR3 coding DNA: TGTGCCTGGGGACAGGGGTTCACTGAAGCTTTCTTT.

The gene calls are TRBV9 and TRBJ1-1; maybe TRBD1 (6 bases). This CDR3 region has 13 residues. Germline V gene data show CDR1 as SGDLS and CDR2 as YYNGEE. This CDR3 is CASSQGYNTEAFF. The CDR3 DNA reads as TGTGCGAGTTCCCAGGGGTATAACACTGAAGCTTTCTTT.

As to this clone: The same CDR3 can be traced to other DNA sequences in this sample. The chain recombines TRBV5-1 with TRBJ2-5, with no clear D. The V gene lost 3 bases and the J gene lost 2 bases, with 5 bases spanning the gap. Germline loops: CDR1 SGHRS, CDR2 YFSETQ. This CDR3 contains 12 residues. Written as DNA, the CDR3 is TGCGCCAGCAGCTCCAATCAAGAGACCCAGTACTTC. This codes for CASSSNQETQYF. The full variable domain, its missing parts supplied by reference TRBV5-1 and TRBJ2-5, is KAGVTQTPRYLIKTRGQQVTLSCSPISGHRSVSWYQQTPGQGLQFLFEYFSETQRNKGNFPGRFSGRQFSNSRSEMNVSTLELGDSALYLCASSSNQETQYFGPGTRLLVL.

The chain employs TRBV5-1 and TRBJ1-1; D possibly corresponds to TRBD1 (6 bases). V was trimmed by 3 bases and J by 4 bases, leaving 16 bases between them. Germline CDR1 is SGHRS and CDR2 is YFSETQ. The CDR3 is 15 residues long. The CDR3 DNA is TGCGCCAGCAGCTCCACTCAAGGGGGGGGCACTGAAGCTTTCTTT. Its translation is CASSSTQGGGTEAFF.

The rearrangement links TRBV14 to TRBJ1-2; D is ambiguous. The CDR3 sequence is 13 residues long. V was cut by 3 bases and J by 2 bases, with 7 bases left in between. The germline V gene has CDR1 SGHDN and CDR2 FVKESK. In DNA form, the CDR3 reads TGTGCCAGCAGCCACGTCCAGAACTATGGCTACACCTTC. This sequence encodes CASSHVQNYGYTF.

This clone has only a few counts. The V gene is TRBV5-1, the J gene TRBJ2-7, with D tentatively TRBD1 (6 bases). Looked up from germline, CDR1 is SGHRS and CDR2 is YFSETQ. The V end lost 4 bases, the J end lost 2 bases, and 10 bases lay between the germline ends. CDR3 length equals 13 residues. This CDR3 reads CASSTGITYEQYF. In nucleotides, the CDR3 is TGCGCCAGCAGCACAGGGATAACCTACGAGCAGTACTTC. Full variable domain (rest looked up from reference TRBV5-1 and TRBJ2-7): KAGVTQTPRYLIKTRGQQVTLSCSPISGHRSVSWYQQTPGQGLQFLFEYFSETQRNKGNFPGRFSGRQFSNSRSEMNVSTLELGDSALYLCASSTGITYEQYFGPGTRLTVT.

This clone was seen more than once but under ten times. The chain combines TRBV5-1 with TRBJ2-5; unclear D gene. This CDR3 is built from 15 residues. Germline V gene data show CDR1 as SGHRS and CDR2 as YFSETQ. The V end lost 4 bases, the J end lost 2 bases, and 15 bases lay between the germline ends. The CDR3 DNA is TGCGCCAGCAGCCCCCGGTTACCCGGTCAAGAGACCCAGTACTTC. Translating gives CASSPRLPGQETQYF. Complete variable domain (other parts from reference TRBV5-1 and TRBJ2-5): KAGVTQTPRYLIKTRGQQVTLSCSPISGHRSVSWYQQTPGQGLQFLFEYFSETQRNKGNFPGRFSGRQFSNSRSEMNVSTLELGDSALYLCASSPRLPGQETQYFGPGTRLLVL.

In this sample, this clone turned up a few times. The chain joins TRBV5-1 to TRBJ2-1, with TRBD2 matching over 11 bases. Germline-derived CDR1 and CDR2 are SGHRS and YFSETQ. The junction had 3 bases not matched to a gene; V was cut back by 4 bases and J by 6 bases. This CDR3 is built from 14 residues. This chain's CDR3 is CASSGGTSGNEQFF. The CDR3 DNA reads as TGCGCCAGCAGCGGAGGGACTAGCGGCAATGAGCAGTTCTTC.

A note on this clone: Distinct nucleotide sequences in the sample also encode this CDR3. The CDR3, as DNA: TGTGCCAGTAGTATTGGAGGCCAGCCCCAGCATTTT. Its protein is CASSIGGQPQHF. V gene TRBV19 combines with J gene TRBJ1-5; D unclear. The germline CDR1 and CDR2 sequences are LNHDA and SQIVND (reference sequence). CDR3 length: 12 residues. With 3 bases removed from V and 7 bases from J, the gap between germline ends came to 7 bases.

The chain combines TRBV7-2 with TRBJ1-2; 10 nucleotides match TRBD1. The CDR3 covers 15 residues. The germline CDR1 and CDR2 sequences are SGHTA and FQGNSA. V shed 3 bases and J 2 bases; nucleotides not matched to a gene: 3. The CDR3 region is CASSFGTGANYGYTF. CDR3 bases: TGTGCCAGCAGCTTTGGGACAGGGGCGAACTATGGCTACACCTTC.

This clone appeared a few times. In DNA form, the CDR3 reads TGTGCCAGCAGTGAGAGCGGGAACTATGGCTACACCTTC. It encodes CASSESGNYGYTF. The chain couples TRBV2 to TRBJ1-2, with D hard to call. The germline V gene has CDR1 SNHLY and CDR2 FYNNEI. V was clipped by 3 bases and J by 2 bases, with 7 bases between them. CDR3 length: 13 residues.